The entry below describes one T cell receptor beta chain. Which antigen it targets is not known. One base away there is no much larger clone; base qualities are not given. This sample is part of a study of blood T cell repertoires in COVID-19 (TCRdb year 2020). Notes on the research overall: Collaborator samples came from the United States, Italy and Spain and covered acute and convalescent phases of COVID-19. Where HLA class I and class II types were available, the types were taken from metadata supplied by the sample provider, not from assay-based typing. Samples were obtained from the ongoing ImmuneRACE study (first 160 participants) and from approximately 1,200 subjects provided by 6 global collaborators. The prospective study material was composed of cDNA or gDNA derived from T cells, B-cell-depleted T cells, or PBMCs. Deeply sampled blood TCRbeta repertoires from subjects exposed to, actively infected with, or recovered from COVID-19 were included in the dataset. A de-identified subject ID, COVID-19 status, age in years and sex were almost always included in the sample metadata. A freely available public database, intended as a resource for researchers studying the immune response to SARS-CoV-2, is where the repertoires were released.

Looking up the germline V gene yields CDR1 SGHDT and CDR2 YYEEEE. V loses 4 bases at its end and J loses 1 base; junction bases beyond the gene matches: 3. From cysteine to phenylalanine, the CDR3 is 14 amino acids long. Just the 42-base CDR3 DNA is kept, in frame starting at base 1. TCRbeta CDR3 regions were amplified from genomic DNA by means of the immunoSEQ Assay, a bias-controlled multiplex PCR. The study's processing was this. Within the assay, amplification of reference gene primers was used to estimate how many nucleated cells each sample contained. Sequence reads were collapsed and filtered to measure the absolute abundance of every unique TCRbeta CDR3 rearrangement. For each sample, productive Simpson clonality was calculated by taking the square root of Simpson's diversity index across productive rearrangements. TCRdb took this table from immuneACCESS and kept in-frame rearrangements with V and J called. Such tables lack part of the clones; where checked against another copy, unresolved V genes explain under half of the gap, and the rest is unexplained. V and J calls and clone size follow that table, whereas D and trimming were derived from the DNA. The sample includes 200,000 or so clones, with around 82% observed a single time. Jointly, the top ten make up 6.5% to 9.5% of the sample.

In the prospective study, participants were roughly 18 to 100 years old, resided in 24 geographic areas of the United States, and were enrolled through a virtual design. In the prospective study, cohorts were assigned on the basis of participant-reported clinical history obtained from a screening survey and a study questionnaire. Recovered participants in ImmuneRACE Cohort 3 were defined by two consecutive negative NP/OP PCR tests, clearance by a healthcare professional, or resolution of symptoms. Mobile phlebotomists in the prospective study collected whole blood, serum and a nasopharyngeal or oropharyngeal swab from every participant. Over a roughly two-month period, participants in the prospective study had the option of providing additional blood draws and questionnaires. Before DNA extraction, prospective study blood samples were shipped either frozen or at room temperature. The paper's findings and limits, for the study overall: How much clinical and demographic metadata was included differed by source and by participant, and the metadata was provided uncurated.

This receptor was identified in a man aged 40-55 years who had recovered from COVID-19. Input material: PBMCs or T cells enriched from blood (not recorded which). This sequence uses TRBV5-6 and TRBJ1-1; 8 central bases correspond to TRBD1. The encoded CDR3 is CASSGDRGNTEAFF. DNA sequence: TGTGCCAGCAGCGGCGACAGGGGGAACACTGAAGCTTTCTTT.